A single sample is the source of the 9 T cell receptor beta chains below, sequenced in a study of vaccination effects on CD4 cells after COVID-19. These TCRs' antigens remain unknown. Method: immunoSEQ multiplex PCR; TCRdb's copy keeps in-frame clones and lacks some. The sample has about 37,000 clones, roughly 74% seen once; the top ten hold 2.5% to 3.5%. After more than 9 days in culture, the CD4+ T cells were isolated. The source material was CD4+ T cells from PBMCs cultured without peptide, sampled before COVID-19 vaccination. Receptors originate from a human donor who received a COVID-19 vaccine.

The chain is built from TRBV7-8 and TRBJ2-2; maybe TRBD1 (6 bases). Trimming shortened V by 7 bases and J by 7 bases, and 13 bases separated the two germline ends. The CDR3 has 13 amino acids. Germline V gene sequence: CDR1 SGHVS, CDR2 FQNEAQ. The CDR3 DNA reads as TGTGCCAGCATTGGGGGCTGGGACGGGGAGCTGTTTTTT. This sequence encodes CASIGGWDGELFF.

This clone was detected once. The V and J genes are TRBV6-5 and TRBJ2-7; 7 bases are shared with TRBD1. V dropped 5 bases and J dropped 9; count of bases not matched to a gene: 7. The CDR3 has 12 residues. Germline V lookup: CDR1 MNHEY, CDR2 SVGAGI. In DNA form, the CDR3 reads TGTGCCAGCAGTAGCTCTAGGGGGCGGCAGTACTTC. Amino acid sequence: CASSSSRGRQYF.

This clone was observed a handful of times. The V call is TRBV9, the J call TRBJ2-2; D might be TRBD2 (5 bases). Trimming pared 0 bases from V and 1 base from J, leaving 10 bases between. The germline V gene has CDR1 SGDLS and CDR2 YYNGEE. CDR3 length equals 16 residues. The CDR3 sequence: CASSVGGRQNTGELFF. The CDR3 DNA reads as TGTGCCAGCAGCGTAGGCGGGCGACAGAACACCGGGGAGCTGTTTTTT. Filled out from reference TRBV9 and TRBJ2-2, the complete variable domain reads DSGVTQTPKHLITATGQRVTLRCSPRSGDLSVYWYQQSLDQGLQFLIQYYNGEERAKGNILERFSAQQFPDLHSELNLSSLELGDSALYFCASSVGGRQNTGELFFGEGSRLTVL.

The CDR3 DNA is TGTGCCATCCGGGGGGACAGGGAAGCTTTCTTT. Its protein product is CAIRGDREAFF. The chain links TRBV12-3 or TRBV12-4 to TRBJ1-1, with 8 bases that match TRBD1. The V and J ends lost 10 bases and 8 bases, in that order; junction bases with no gene match: 6. This CDR3 has 11 amino acids.

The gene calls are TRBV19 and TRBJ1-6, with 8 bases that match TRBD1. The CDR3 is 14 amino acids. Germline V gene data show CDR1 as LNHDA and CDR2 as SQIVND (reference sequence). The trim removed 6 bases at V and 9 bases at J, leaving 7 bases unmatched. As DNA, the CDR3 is TGTGCCAGTAGCCAGACAGGGGACAGTTCACCCCTCCACTTT. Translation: CASSQTGDSSPLHF.

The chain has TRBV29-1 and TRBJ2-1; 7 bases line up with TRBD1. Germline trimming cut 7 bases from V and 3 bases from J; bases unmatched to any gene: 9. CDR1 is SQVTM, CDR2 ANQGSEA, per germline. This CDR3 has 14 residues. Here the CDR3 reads CSAAEGTVYNEQFF. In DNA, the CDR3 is TGCAGCGCTGCCGAGGGGACAGTCTACAATGAGCAGTTCTTC.

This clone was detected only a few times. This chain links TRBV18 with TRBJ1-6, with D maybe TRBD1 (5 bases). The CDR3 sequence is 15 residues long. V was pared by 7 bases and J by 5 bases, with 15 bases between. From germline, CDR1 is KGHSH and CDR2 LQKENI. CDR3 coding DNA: TGTGCCAGCTGCCCGGACACTGGGGATAATTCACCCCTCCACTTT. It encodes CASCPDTGDNSPLHF.

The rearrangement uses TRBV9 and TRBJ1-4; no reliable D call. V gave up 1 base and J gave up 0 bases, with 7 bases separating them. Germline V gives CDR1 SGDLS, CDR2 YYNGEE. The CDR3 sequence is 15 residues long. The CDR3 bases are TGTGCCAGCAGCGTATCAACCACAACTAATGAAAAACTGTTTTTT. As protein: CASSVSTTTNEKLFF.

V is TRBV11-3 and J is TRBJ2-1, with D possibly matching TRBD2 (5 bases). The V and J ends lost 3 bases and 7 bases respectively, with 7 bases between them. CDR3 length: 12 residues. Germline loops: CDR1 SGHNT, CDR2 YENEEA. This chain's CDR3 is CASSFSENEQFF. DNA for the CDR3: TGTGCCAGCAGCTTTAGCGAGAATGAGCAGTTCTTC.